This TCR beta chain stems from a study of cytotoxic CD8 clonotypes in ibrutinib-treated CLL. Study overall: Complete response was seen in 2 patients and partial in 24; about 12 progressed and around 14 stayed remitted after a median 68 months.

As to this clone: No antigen is known for it.

This CDR3 has 15 residues. The V and J ends lost 6 bases and 0 bases respectively, with 12 bases between them. Germline CDR1 is MNHEY and CDR2 is SVGAGI. The study's findings and limits: Baseline clonality, above age-matched healthy donor levels, tracked circulating CD8+ T-cell counts.

The sequencing depth, 1 in 200,000 to 1 in 1 million T cells, was the target. Sequencing was performed with immunoSEQ multiplex PCR; in TCRdb, only in-frame clones are kept and a portion is missing. This table has around 310,000 clones, about 77% appearing once. The V call is TRBV6-5, the J call TRBJ1-5; D is uncertain. Material: PBMCs, obtained before ibrutinib treatment. This receptor was obtained from a human donor with chronic lymphocytic leukemia. CDR3 region: CASSPTENSNQPQHF. For the CDR3, the DNA is TGTGCCAGCAGCCCTACAGAGAATAGCAATCAGCCCCAGCATTTT.